Included here is one TCR beta chain sequence, with context. These data are taken from a study of blood T cell repertoires in COVID-19. Study-level background: Donors in the United States, Italy and Spain gave samples during acute or convalescent COVID-19. PBMCs, B-cell-depleted T cells, or T cells were the source of the cDNA or gDNA that made up the material.

Seattle participants joined during active infection and were tracked over time. The CDR3 runs 14 residues. V was shortened by 7 bases and J by 6 bases, with 19 bases between the two germline ends. The germline gives CDR1 SNHLY, CDR2 FYNNEI. How the authors handled the data: From reference gene primer amplification, estimates of nucleated cell counts were derived. Generated by immunoSEQ multiplex PCR, the TCRdb table keeps only in-frame clones and is missing some. From that table come the V and J calls and clone size; the DNA was used to work out D and trimming. The sample has over 150,000 clones; roughly 83% are singletons.

The source of this sequence is a woman aged 55-69 years with COVID-19, enrolled during active disease. The sample taken for sequencing was peripheral blood. The chain is built from TRBV2 and TRBJ2-7; possibly TRBD1 for D (5 bases). The CDR3 DNA is TGTGCCAGCAACCAGGACACAGCAGGGCGCGAGCAGTACTTC. Translating it yields CASNQDTAGREQYF.